Shown below are 11 T cell receptor beta chains from a single sample sequenced in a study of T cell changes during pregnancy in multiple sclerosis. The data were produced by immunoSEQ multiplex PCR, yet TCRdb's version contains in-frame clones alone and is incomplete. The sample contains approximately 60,000 clones, 80% to 95% of which appear only once. The starting material was peripheral blood, obtained in the second trimester of pregnancy. Receptor source: a female donor in good health, enrolled as a control in a pregnancy study.

This chain joins TRBV10-1 and TRBJ2-1; a weak D match, TRBD1 (6 bases). Germline assignment: CDR1 WNHNN and CDR2 SYGVQD (reference sequence). This CDR3 region has 15 residues. The germline V and J ends were trimmed by 4 bases and 0 bases, with 10 bases remaining between them. The CDR3 reads CASSVDRNSYNEQFF. In DNA, the CDR3 is TGCGCCAGCAGTGTGGACAGAAACTCCTACAATGAGCAGTTCTTC.

V is TRBV5-6 and J is TRBJ2-7; 9 nucleotides align to TRBD1. V shed 4 bases, J shed 2 bases, and the junction held 4 bases outside the gene matches. Germline V gene lookup returns CDR1 SGHDT and CDR2 YYEEEE. The CDR3 is 14 amino acids. For the CDR3, the DNA is TGTGCCAGCAGCACGGGACAGGGCCCCTACGAGCAGTACTTC. Translating it yields CASSTGQGPYEQYF.

This clone was counted once. V gene TRBV2 combines with J gene TRBJ2-2; maybe TRBD2 (5 bases). Germline values: CDR1 SNHLY, CDR2 FYNNEI. The CDR3 runs to 17 residues. Deletions cut 10 bases from V and 0 bases from J, with 21 bases between. The CDR3 spells CATHLRRRRPNTGELFF. The CDR3 DNA follows: TGTGCCACCCACCTTCGCCGGAGGCGGCCGAACACCGGGGAGCTGTTTTTT.

This chain connects TRBV6-4 to TRBJ1-1; weak D call: TRBD1 (5 bases). The CDR3 covers 13 residues. From germline, CDR1 is MRHNA and CDR2 SNTAGT. Deletions cut 3 bases from V and 9 bases from J, with 14 bases between. The CDR3 nucleotides read TGTGCCAGCAGTGAAGACGCAGGGAACCAAGCTTTCTTT. Amino acid sequence: CASSEDAGNQAFF.

The chain joins TRBV6-1 to TRBJ2-4; 9 bases line up with TRBD1. With V trimmed by 6 bases and J by 0 bases, 6 bases remained unmatched. The CDR3 covers 16 residues. Germline CDR1 is MNHNS and CDR2 is SASEGT. The CDR3 loop is CASREQGAGAKNIQYF. The CDR3 coding sequence is TGTGCCAGCAGAGAACAGGGGGCTGGAGCCAAAAACATTCAGTACTTC.

The chain carries TRBV7-9 and TRBJ1-1; D uncertain. V lost 1 base to trimming and J lost 1 base, with 4 bases between them. Germline-derived CDR1 and CDR2 are SEHNR and FQNEAQ (reference sequence). The CDR3 length is 13 residues. Here the CDR3 reads CASSLVANTEAFF. The CDR3 nucleotides are TGTGCCAGCAGCTTAGTAGCGAACACTGAAGCTTTCTTT.

The CDR3 DNA is TGTGCCAGCAGTTTTGCTAGCGGGATGTACTTC. As protein: CASSFASGMYF. The V and J genes are TRBV28 and TRBJ2-7, with TRBD2 identical over 9 bases. The CDR3 length is 11 residues. CDR1 MDHEN and CDR2 SYDVKM come from the germline V gene. J gave up 12 bases and V 3 bases, and 3 bases lay outside the gene matches. Full variable domain (rest looked up from reference TRBV28 and TRBJ2-7): DVKVTQSSRYLVKRTGEKVFLECVQDMDHENMFWYRQDPGLGLRLIYFSYDVKMKEKGDIPEGYSVSREKKERFSLILESASTNQTSMYLCASSFASGMYFGPGTRLTVT.

V and J are TRBV27 and TRBJ1-2; 7 bases fit TRBD1. The CDR3 length is 14 residues. Trimming removed 4 bases from V and 4 bases from J; junction bases left unmatched: 6. Germline-derived CDR1 and CDR2 are MNHEY and SMNVEV (reference sequence). CDR3 sequence (DNA): TGTGCCAGCAGTTCTTTAGGGGGCATCTATGGCTACACCTTC. It translates to CASSSLGGIYGYTF.

This clone showed up just a few times. The chain links TRBV11-2 to TRBJ2-7; 9 bases agree with TRBD1. Germline V gene sequence: CDR1 SGHAT, CDR2 FQNNGV. After removal of 5 bases from V and 2 bases from J, the junction contained 7 bases not matched to a gene. The CDR3 is 15 residues long. CDR3 amino acids: CASSPTWTGAYEQYF. The DNA for the CDR3 is TGTGCCAGCAGCCCTACCTGGACAGGGGCCTACGAGCAGTACTTC.

Only one count was recorded for this clone. In DNA, the CDR3 is TGTGCCAGCAGTTTGTCGACTAGCGGTAACAATTACTACGAGCAGTACTTC. Translation gives CASSLSTSGNNYYEQYF. This chain connects TRBV27 to TRBJ2-7, with 9 positions matching TRBD2. Germline V gene lookup returns CDR1 MNHEY and CDR2 SMNVEV (reference sequence). J gave up 3 bases and V 3 bases, and 12 bases lay outside the gene matches. The length of the CDR3 is 17 residues.

The chain is built from TRBV28 and TRBJ1-5; 8 bases align to TRBD1. CDR1 and CDR2 (germline): MDHEN, SYDVKM. Germline trimming cut 6 bases from V and 5 bases from J; bases unmatched to any gene: 12. The CDR3 is made up of 16 amino acids. This chain's CDR3 is CASRTQPQGAHQPQHF. The CDR3, as DNA: TGTGCCAGCAGAACCCAGCCGCAGGGGGCCCATCAGCCCCAGCATTTT.